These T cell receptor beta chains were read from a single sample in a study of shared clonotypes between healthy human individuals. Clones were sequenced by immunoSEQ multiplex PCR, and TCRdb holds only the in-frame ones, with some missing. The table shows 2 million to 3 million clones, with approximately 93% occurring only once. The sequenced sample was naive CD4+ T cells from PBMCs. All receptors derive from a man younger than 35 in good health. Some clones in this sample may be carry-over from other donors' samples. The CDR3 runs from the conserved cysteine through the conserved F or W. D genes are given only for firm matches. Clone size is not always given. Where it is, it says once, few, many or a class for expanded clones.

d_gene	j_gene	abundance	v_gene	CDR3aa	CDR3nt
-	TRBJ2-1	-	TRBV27	CASSFSRQTAKYNEQFF	TGTGCCAGCAGTTTTTCTAGGCAGACCGCAAAGTACAATGAGCAGTTCTTC
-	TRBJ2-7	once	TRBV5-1	CASSLQPPPTYEQYF	TGCGCCAGCAGCTTACAGCCACCGCCAACCTACGAGCAGTACTTC
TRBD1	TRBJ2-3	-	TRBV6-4	CASSVRPGTGLDTQYF	TGTGCCAGCAGTGTCCGCCCAGGGACAGGGTTAGATACGCAGTATTTT
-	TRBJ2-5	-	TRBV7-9	CASSLAMGGGETQYF	TGTGCCAGCAGCTTAGCCATGGGTGGGGGAGAGACCCAGTACTTC
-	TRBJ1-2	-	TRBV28	CASSAGSLIYGYTF	TGTGCCAGCAGTGCGGGTTCCCTCATATATGGCTACACCTTC
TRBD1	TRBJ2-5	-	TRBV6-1	CASIFRNRGLETQYF	TGTGCCAGCATTTTCCGTAACAGGGGGTTGGAGACCCAGTACTTC
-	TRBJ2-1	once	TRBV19	CASSPRGIPTSEQFF	TGTGCCAGTAGTCCCAGGGGTATCCCCACAAGCGAGCAGTTCTTC
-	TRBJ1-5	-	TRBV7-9	CASSGRDLGGNQPQHF	TGTGCCAGCAGCGGACGGGATCTTGGGGGCAATCAGCCCCAGCATTTT
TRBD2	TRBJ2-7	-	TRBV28	CASSFLAGGFYEQYF	TGTGCCAGCAGTTTTCTTGCGGGAGGATTTTACGAGCAGTACTTC
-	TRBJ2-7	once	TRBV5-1	CASSGGTAGRRDEQYF	TGCGCCAGCAGCGGCGGGACCGCCGGCCGTCGCGACGAGCAGTACTTC
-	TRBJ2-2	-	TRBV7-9	CASSLAGYTGELFF	TGTGCCAGCAGCTTAGCAGGGTACACCGGGGAGCTGTTTTTT
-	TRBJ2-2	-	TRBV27	CASTPTGIPGELFF	TGTGCCAGCACTCCGACGGGGATCCCCGGGGAGCTGTTTTTT
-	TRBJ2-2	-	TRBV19	CASSFRGGSTGELFF	TGTGCCAGTAGTTTCCGGGGAGGTAGCACCGGGGAGCTGTTTTTT
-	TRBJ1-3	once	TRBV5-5	CASSSAGGATGNTIYF	TGTGCCAGCAGCTCCGCTGGGGGGGCCACTGGAAACACCATATATTTT
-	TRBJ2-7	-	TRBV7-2	CASSLGITYEQYF	TGTGCCAGCAGCTTAGGGATAACCTACGAGCAGTACTTC
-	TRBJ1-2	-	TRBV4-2	CASSQNEQARGNYGYTF	TGTGCCAGCAGCCAAAACGAGCAGGCCAGGGGTAACTATGGCTACACCTTC
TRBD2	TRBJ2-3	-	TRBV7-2	CASSPTSGIGAQYF	TGTGCCAGCAGCCCGACTAGCGGGATTGGGGCGCAGTATTTT
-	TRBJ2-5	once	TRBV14	CASSPRDGRQETQYF	TGTGCCAGCAGTCCTCGGGACGGCAGGCAAGAGACCCAGTACTTC
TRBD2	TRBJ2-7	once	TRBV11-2	CASRSLRRGGHEQYF	TGTGCCAGCAGATCCCTCCGCCGGGGGGGCCACGAGCAGTACTTC
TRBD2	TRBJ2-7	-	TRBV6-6	CASSYSVSGRALEQYF	TGTGCCAGCAGTTACTCGGTGAGCGGGAGGGCCCTCGAGCAGTACTTC
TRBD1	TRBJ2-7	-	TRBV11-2	CASCYRGYEQYF	TGTGCCAGCTGCTACAGGGGTTACGAGCAGTACTTC
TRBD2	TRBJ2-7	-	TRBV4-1	CASSQEEREYEQYF	TGCGCCAGCAGCCAAGAAGAGCGGGAGTACGAGCAGTACTTC
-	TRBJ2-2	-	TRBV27	CASSLVLKLSNTGELFF	TGTGCCAGCAGTTTGGTTCTAAAACTGTCGAACACCGGGGAGCTGTTTTTT
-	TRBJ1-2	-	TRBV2	CASRARDTTNYGYTF	TGTGCCAGCAGGGCCCGGGACACCACTAACTATGGCTACACCTTC
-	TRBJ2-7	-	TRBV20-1	CSALTKYEQYF	TGCAGTGCTCTCACTAAATACGAGCAGTACTTC
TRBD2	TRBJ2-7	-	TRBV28	CASSLGGRVDEQYF	TGTGCCAGCAGTTTAGGCGGGAGGGTCGACGAGCAGTACTTC
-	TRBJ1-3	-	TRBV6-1	CASSAGAGNTIYF	TGTGCCAGCAGTGCGGGTGCTGGAAACACCATATATTTT
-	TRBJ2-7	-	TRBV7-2	CASSLGLWEALYEQYF	TGTGCCAGCAGCTTAGGGTTGTGGGAGGCCCTCTACGAGCAGTACTTC
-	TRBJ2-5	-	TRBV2	CASSETSVGETQYF	TGTGCCAGCAGTGAAACGAGTGTGGGGGAGACCCAGTACTTC
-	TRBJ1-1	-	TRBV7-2	CASSLEGALNTEAFF	TGTGCCAGCAGCTTAGAGGGTGCCCTGAACACTGAAGCTTTCTTT
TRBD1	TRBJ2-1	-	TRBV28	CASSSYTGGYYNEQFF	TGTGCCAGCAGTTCTTACACAGGGGGCTACTACAATGAGCAGTTCTTC
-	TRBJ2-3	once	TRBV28	CASVRTDTYTQYF	TGTGCCAGCGTCAGGACTGACACCTATACGCAGTATTTT
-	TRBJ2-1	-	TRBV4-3	CASSQEVRRRHNEQFF	TGCGCCAGCAGCCAAGAGGTCCGGCGACGCCACAATGAGCAGTTCTTC
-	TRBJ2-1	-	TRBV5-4	CASSLWTTGNEQFF	TGTGCCAGCAGCTTGTGGACTACCGGCAATGAGCAGTTCTTC
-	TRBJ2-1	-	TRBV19	CASTTTGRYNEQFF	TGTGCCAGTACTACTACCGGGAGATACAATGAGCAGTTCTTC
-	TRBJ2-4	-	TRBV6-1	CASSEGQPQGNIQYF	TGTGCCAGCAGTGAAGGCCAGCCCCAAGGGAACATTCAGTACTTC
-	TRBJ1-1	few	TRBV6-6	CASSSNYRNTEAFF	TGTGCCAGCAGTTCCAACTACAGGAACACTGAAGCTTTCTTT
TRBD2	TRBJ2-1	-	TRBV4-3	CASSQDRLAGGPYNEQFF	TGCGCCAGCAGCCAAGATCGACTAGCGGGAGGGCCGTACAATGAGCAGTTCTTC
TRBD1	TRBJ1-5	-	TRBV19	CASKMHGQGQPQHF	TGTGCCAGTAAGATGCACGGACAGGGACAGCCCCAGCATTTT
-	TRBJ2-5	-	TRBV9	CASSPGGGGETQYF	TGTGCCAGCAGCCCAGGGGGGGGCGGGGAGACCCAGTACTTC
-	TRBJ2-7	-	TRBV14	CASSQEASPQYF	TGTGCCAGCAGCCAAGAGGCTAGTCCCCAGTACTTC
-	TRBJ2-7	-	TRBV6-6	CASRIRERASYEQYF	TGTGCCAGCAGAATCAGGGAGCGGGCCTCCTACGAGCAGTACTTC
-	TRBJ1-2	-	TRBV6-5	CASSYMAGLGYGYTF	TGTGCCAGCAGTTACATGGCAGGGTTGGGCTATGGCTACACCTTC
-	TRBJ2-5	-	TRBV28	CASSFGIRRSETQYF	TGTGCCAGCAGCTTTGGTATTCGACGTTCCGAGACCCAGTACTTC
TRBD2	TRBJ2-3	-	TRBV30	CAWSRLASTDTQYF	TGTGCCTGGAGTAGACTAGCCAGCACAGATACGCAGTATTTT
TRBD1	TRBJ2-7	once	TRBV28	CASSSLGQVKSSYEQYF	TGTGCCAGCAGTTCCCTGGGACAGGTTAAGAGCTCCTACGAGCAGTACTTC